This is a list of T cell receptor beta chains from one sample in a study of tumor-infiltrating lymphocytes in primary liver carcinoma. TCRdb redid the calling of the multiplex PCR reads with MiXCR, one entry per CDR3 protein. This sample has about 96,000 distinct CDR3 sequences, with around 68% found just once. Sequencing used tumor-adjacent normal liver tissue. All receptors derive from a man aged 40-50 years with primary liver carcinoma and hepatitis B virus infection. CDR3s include the opening cysteine and the closing phenylalanine or tryptophan. Each record gives: CDR3 protein, CDR3 DNA, V gene, D gene, clone size, J gene. D genes are given only for firm matches. Clone size appears in some rows only: once, few, many, or a class for an expanded clone.

CDR3aa: CAIRIGDTEAFF
CDR3nt: TGTGCCATCAGGATAGGCGACACTGAAGCTTTCTTT
v_gene: TRBV10-3
d_gene: NA
abundance: many
j_gene: TRBJ1-1

CDR3aa: CSRGMGGNEKLFF
CDR3nt: TGCAGCAGGGGTATGGGGGGTAATGAAAAACTGTTTTTT
v_gene: TRBV29-1
d_gene: NA
abundance: many
j_gene: TRBJ1-4

CDR3aa: CVSNLLVADPRDTQYF
CDR3nt: TGTGTCAGCAACTTATTGGTAGCGGATCCTCGGGATACGCAGTATTTT
v_gene: TRBV11-2
d_gene: NA
abundance: NA
j_gene: TRBJ2-3

CDR3aa: CGVEGLNKETQYF
CDR3nt: TGCGGGGTTGAAGGACTTAACAAAGAGACCCAGTACTTC
v_gene: TRBV29-1
d_gene: NA
abundance: NA
j_gene: TRBJ2-5

CDR3aa: CASSYGSGSYNERFF
CDR3nt: TGCGCCAGCAGTTATGGGAGCGGGAGCTACAATGAGCGGTTCTTC
v_gene: TRBV6-5
d_gene: TRBD2
abundance: NA
j_gene: TRBJ2-1

CDR3aa: CASGMLAGSGDEQFF
CDR3nt: TGTGCCAGCGGCATGTTAGCGGGGTCGGGGGATGAGCAGTTCTTC
v_gene: TRBV11-2
d_gene: TRBD2
abundance: once
j_gene: TRBJ2-1

CDR3aa: CASSLVKYNEQFF
CDR3nt: TGTGCCAGCAGCTTAGTCAAATACAATGAGCAGTTCTTC
v_gene: TRBV11-2
d_gene: NA
abundance: NA
j_gene: TRBJ2-1

CDR3aa: CASNADPGHSNEKLFF
CDR3nt: TGCGCCAGCAATGCCGACCCGGGACATTCTAATGAAAAACTGTTTTTT
v_gene: TRBV4-1
d_gene: NA
abundance: many
j_gene: TRBJ1-4

CDR3aa: CASTLGAGVHDEQFF
CDR3nt: TGTGCCAGCACCTTAGGAGCGGGAGTTCACGATGAGCAGTTTTTC
v_gene: TRBV11-2
d_gene: TRBD2
abundance: NA
j_gene: TRBJ2-1

CDR3aa: CANSPRRGADMQYF
CDR3nt: TGTGCCAACAGCCCAAGGAGGGGAGCAGATATGCAGTATTTT
v_gene: TRBV14
d_gene: NA
abundance: NA
j_gene: TRBJ2-3

CDR3aa: CSVEGALGWEPFF
CDR3nt: TGCAGTGTTGAAGGGGCTTTGGGCTGGGAGCCGTTTTTT
v_gene: TRBV29-1
d_gene: NA
abundance: NA
j_gene: TRBJ2-2

CDR3aa: CASSFESGCTYEQYF
CDR3nt: TGTGCCAGTAGCTTCGAATCGGGATGTACCTACGAGCAGTACTTC
v_gene: TRBV5-4
d_gene: NA
abundance: NA
j_gene: TRBJ2-7

CDR3aa: CASSRSLDYGYTF
CDR3nt: TGCGCCAGCAGCAGGTCTCTGGACTATGGCTACACCTTC
v_gene: TRBV10-2
d_gene: NA
abundance: medium-sized
j_gene: TRBJ1-2

CDR3aa: CTSTLGVVGAHEQCF
CDR3nt: TGTACCAGCACCCTGGGTGTGGTAGGGGCCCACGAGCAGTGCTTC
v_gene: TRBV12-3/TRBV12-4
d_gene: NA
abundance: NA
j_gene: TRBJ2-7

CDR3aa: CASTFRGLAFYNEQSF
CDR3nt: TGTGCCAGCACCTTTCGGGGACTAGCGTTCTACAATGAGCAGTCCTTC
v_gene: TRBV5-6
d_gene: TRBD2
abundance: NA
j_gene: TRBJ2-1

CDR3aa: CASNSEYGVTEALF
CDR3nt: TGTGCCAGCAACTCAGAGTACGGCGTCACTGAAGCTCTCTTT
v_gene: TRBV11-2
d_gene: NA
abundance: NA
j_gene: TRBJ1-1

CDR3aa: CSAGDRGDLDYGCSF
CDR3nt: NA
v_gene: TRBV29-1
d_gene: NA
abundance: NA
j_gene: TRBJ1-2

CDR3aa: CASSSRPSGRIYEHFF
CDR3nt: TGTGCCAGCAGCTCGCGACCCAGCGGAAGGATCTATGAGCACTTCTTC
v_gene: TRBV11-2
d_gene: NA
abundance: NA
j_gene: TRBJ2-1

CDR3aa: CASSYSFGGQSMNEQSF
CDR3nt: TGTGCCAGCAGTTACTCTTTCGGAGGACAGTCTATGAATGAGCAATCCTTC
v_gene: TRBV6-5
d_gene: NA
abundance: NA
j_gene: TRBJ2-1

CDR3aa: CASSVRDRAGGYAF
CDR3nt: TGTGCCAGCAGCGTCCGGGACAGGGCCGGTGGCTACGCCTTC
v_gene: TRBV5-5
d_gene: TRBD1
abundance: NA
j_gene: TRBJ1-2

CDR3aa: CAGSTSGTVYERYF
CDR3nt: TGTGCCGGCAGCACTTCCGGGACGGTCTACGAGCGGTACTTC
v_gene: TRBV13
d_gene: NA
abundance: once
j_gene: TRBJ2-7

CDR3aa: CASYMEEYKQYF
CDR3nt: TGTGCCAGCTATATGGAAGAGTACAAGCAATACTTC
v_gene: TRBV2
d_gene: NA
abundance: NA
j_gene: TRBJ2-7

CDR3aa: CASSLSGEQYF
CDR3nt: TGTGCCAGCAGCTTAAGTGGGGAGCAGTACTTC
v_gene: TRBV13
d_gene: NA
abundance: medium-sized
j_gene: TRBJ2-7

CDR3aa: CSVDISSYNEQFF
CDR3nt: TGCAGCGTTGACATCTCCTCCTACAATGAGCAGTTCTTC
v_gene: TRBV29-1
d_gene: NA
abundance: NA
j_gene: TRBJ2-1

CDR3aa: CASSKGLAKRGEQFF
CDR3nt: TGTGCCAGCAGCAAGGGACTAGCGAAACGGGGTGAGCAGTTCTTC
v_gene: TRBV11-1
d_gene: TRBD2
abundance: NA
j_gene: TRBJ2-1

CDR3aa: CIVDAGQGNTEAFF
CDR3nt: TGCATTGTAGACGCTGGACAGGGAAACACTGAAGCTTTCTTT
v_gene: TRBV29-1
d_gene: TRBD1
abundance: NA
j_gene: TRBJ1-1

CDR3aa: CASSYSGGDGTDTQYF
CDR3nt: TGTGCCAGCAGTTATTCAGGGGGCGATGGCACAGATACGCAGTATTTT
v_gene: TRBV6-5
d_gene: TRBD1
abundance: many
j_gene: TRBJ2-3

CDR3aa: CASSVGLAGAEQYF
CDR3nt: TGTGCCAGCAGCGTAGGACTAGCGGGAGCTGAGCAGTACTTC
v_gene: TRBV9
d_gene: TRBD2
abundance: NA
j_gene: TRBJ2-7

CDR3aa: CASSLPGVAFF
CDR3nt: TGTGCCAGCAGTTTGCCAGGAGTGGCTTTCTTT
v_gene: TRBV12-3/TRBV12-4
d_gene: NA
abundance: many
j_gene: TRBJ1-1

CDR3aa: CASSLLAGASYEQYF
CDR3nt: TGTGCCAGCAGCTTACTAGCGGGGGCCTCCTACGAGCAGTACTTC
v_gene: TRBV7-9
d_gene: TRBD2
abundance: many
j_gene: TRBJ2-7

CDR3aa: CASSTPEIGEETQYF
CDR3nt: TGTGCCAGCAGCACCCCAGAGATAGGGGAAGAGACACAGTACTTC
v_gene: TRBV11-2
d_gene: NA
abundance: NA
j_gene: TRBJ2-5

CDR3aa: CASSLTGGLYEQCF
CDR3nt: TGTGCCAGCAGTCTAACGGGGGGACTCTACGAGCAGTGCTTC
v_gene: TRBV6-1
d_gene: TRBD2
abundance: NA
j_gene: TRBJ2-7

CDR3aa: CASGQGAYGYTF
CDR3nt: TGTGCTTCGGGACAGGGAGCCTATGGCTACACCTTC
v_gene: TRBV2
d_gene: TRBD1
abundance: NA
j_gene: TRBJ1-2

CDR3aa: CSSSPGLAAYEQYF
CDR3nt: TGTTCCAGCAGTCCTGGGCTAGCGGCCTACGAGCAATACTTC
v_gene: TRBV6-1
d_gene: TRBD2
abundance: NA
j_gene: TRBJ2-7

CDR3aa: CASVLVAGWVDEQFF
CDR3nt: TGTGCCAGCGTCCTTGTAGCGGGCTGGGTCGACGAGCAGTTCTTC
v_gene: TRBV6-1
d_gene: TRBD2
abundance: NA
j_gene: TRBJ2-1

CDR3aa: CASSATSGTGSGEQYF
CDR3nt: TGCGCCAGCAGCGCGACTAGCGGGACCGGCTCGGGGGAGCAGTACTTC
v_gene: TRBV4-1
d_gene: TRBD2
abundance: many
j_gene: TRBJ2-7

CDR3aa: CASSLRGGYNQPQHF
CDR3nt: TGTGCCAGCAGCTTGAGGGGGGGTTACAATCAGCCCCAGCATTTT
v_gene: TRBV5-5
d_gene: NA
abundance: many
j_gene: TRBJ1-5

CDR3aa: CASSRDQRNYEQYF
CDR3nt: TGCGCCAGCAGCCGTGACCAGCGGAACTACGAGCAGTACTTC
v_gene: TRBV4-2
d_gene: NA
abundance: NA
j_gene: TRBJ2-7

CDR3aa: CASTLGGRAIDTQYF
CDR3nt: TGTGCCAGCACCCTGGGGGGGAGGGCCATAGATACGCAGTATTTT
v_gene: TRBV12-3/TRBV12-4
d_gene: TRBD2
abundance: many
j_gene: TRBJ2-3

CDR3aa: CASSPTSGDSYKQYF
CDR3nt: TGTGCCAGCAGTCCCACTAGCGGGGACTCCTACAAGCAGTACTTC
v_gene: TRBV11-2
d_gene: TRBD2
abundance: NA
j_gene: TRBJ2-7